The 21 T cell receptor beta chains listed next were all sequenced from one sample in a study of T cell changes during pregnancy in multiple sclerosis. Measured with immunoSEQ multiplex PCR; TCRdb has only the in-frame clones, and not every one. In the table there are 67,000 or so clones, roughly 92% of which are singletons. The sample here was CD8+ T cells from peripheral blood mononuclear cells, taken in the third trimester of pregnancy. The source is a female donor in good health, enrolled as a control in a pregnancy study.

The chain combines TRBV6-5 with TRBJ1-2; a possible D gene is TRBD1 (5 bases). The CDR3 length is 13 residues. V shed 2 bases and J shed 8 bases, with 12 bases lying between them. Germline V CDR1 and CDR2: MNHEY, SVGAGI. CDR3 nucleotide sequence: TGTGCCAGCAGTTACCCGCAGGGTAGAGGCTACACCTTC. Translated, it gives CASSYPQGRGYTF.

The chain employs TRBV6-5 and TRBJ2-7, with D possibly being TRBD1 (5 bases). Trimming stripped 2 bases from V and 6 bases from J, with 5 bases between. The CDR3 extends over 11 amino acids. Per the germline V gene, CDR1 is MNHEY and CDR2 is SVGAGI. CDR3 sequence reads: CASSYQGEQYF. CDR3 DNA: TGTGCCAGCAGTTACCAGGGCGAGCAGTACTTC.

The table lists this clone with a count of one. J is TRBJ1-1 and V is TRBV6-5, with TRBD1 as a possible D gene (5 bases). With 0 bases removed from V and 5 bases from J, the gap between germline ends came to 13 bases. Germline V gene lookup returns CDR1 MNHEY and CDR2 SVGAGI. The CDR3 consists of 15 residues. CDR3 protein: CASSYSEYGGTEAFF. DNA for the CDR3: TGTGCCAGCAGTTACTCGGAGTACGGGGGAACTGAAGCTTTCTTT.

The CDR3 here is CASSLGLAGELAKNIQYF. CDR3 coding DNA: TGTGCCAGCAGCCTAGGACTAGCGGGGGAACTAGCCAAAAACATTCAGTACTTC. The chain combines TRBV7-9 with TRBJ2-4, with TRBD2 matching over 13 bases. V lost 5 bases and J lost 0; bases outside the gene matches: 7. Looked up from germline, CDR1 is SEHNR and CDR2 is FQNEAQ (reference sequence). The CDR3 sequence is 18 residues long. Based on the CDR3 plus reference TRBV7-9 and TRBJ2-4, the full variable domain is DTGVSQNPRHKITKRGQNVTFRCDPISEHNRLYWYRQTLGQGPEFLTYFQNEAQLEKSRLLSDRFSAERPKGSFSTLEIQRTEQGDSAMYLCASSLGLAGELAKNIQYFGAGTRLSVL.

The J gene is TRBJ1-2, the V gene TRBV27, with 9 positions matching TRBD1. With 4 bases clipped from V and 6 bases from J, the junction kept 3 bases outside the gene matches. The germline V gene has CDR1 MNHEY and CDR2 SMNVEV (reference sequence). The CDR3 length is 13 residues. CDR3 sequence: CASSSGQGDGYTF. CDR3 DNA: TGTGCCAGCAGTTCGGGACAGGGAGATGGCTACACCTTC.

This chain uses TRBV30 with TRBJ2-1; TRBD2 agrees at 9 bases. V gave up 4 bases and J gave up 16 bases; unmatched junction bases: 8. The CDR3 length is 11 residues. The germline CDR1 and CDR2 sequences are GTSNPN and SVGIG (reference sequence). CDR3 sequence (DNA): TGTGCCTGGAAGGAAGGGACTAGCTATTTCTTC. It codes for CAWKEGTSYFF. Looking up the rest from reference TRBV30 and TRBJ2-1 gives the full variable domain: SQTIHQWPATLVQPVGSPLSLECTVEGTSNPNLYWYRQAAGRGLQLLFYSVGIGQISSEVPQNLSASRPQDRQFILSSKKLLLSDSGFYLCAWKEGTSYFFGPGTRLTVL.

The chain's CDR3 is CAISAGGPTSSYNEQFF. The CDR3 nucleotides are TGTGCCATCAGCGCGGGGGGCCCAACGAGCTCCTACAATGAGCAGTTCTTC. The V and J genes are TRBV10-3 and TRBJ2-1; 8 bases fit TRBD2. Germline V gives CDR1 ENHRY, CDR2 SYGVKD. The CDR3 is 17 residues long. V lost 6 bases and J lost 0; bases outside the gene matches: 10.

This clone was seen once. This chain joins TRBV7-9 and TRBJ2-5, with 8 bases that match TRBD2. This CDR3 spans 17 amino acids. J gave up 7 bases and V 4 bases, and 17 bases lay outside the gene matches. Germline assignment: CDR1 SEHNR and CDR2 FQNEAQ (reference sequence). The CDR3 region has the DNA TGTGCCAGCAGCTCCCCATCGGGGGGGGGACCCGAAGGGACCCAGTACTTC. This codes for CASSSPSGGGPEGTQYF. Supplemented by reference TRBV7-9 and TRBJ2-5, the full variable domain reads DTGVSQNPRHKITKRGQNVTFRCDPISEHNRLYWYRQTLGQGPEFLTYFQNEAQLEKSRLLSDRFSAERPKGSFSTLEIQRTEQGDSAMYLCASSSPSGGGPEGTQYFGPGTRLLVL.

The CDR3, as DNA: TGTGCCAGCAGTGCACAGGGCACAGATACGCAGTATTTT. Its protein is CASSAQGTDTQYF. The chain couples TRBV6-4 to TRBJ2-3, with a weak D call TRBD1 (5 bases). Germline CDR1 MRHNA, CDR2 SNTAGT. V was cut by 4 bases and J by 1 base, with 6 bases left in between. There are 13 residues in the CDR3.

The chain carries TRBV30 and TRBJ1-3; 9 bases fit TRBD1. V dropped 8 bases and J dropped 2; count of bases not matched to a gene: 10. The CDR3 sequence is 15 residues long. Germline CDR1 reads GTSNPN; CDR2 reads SVGIG (reference sequence). As DNA, the CDR3 is TGTGCCAGGACAGGGGCTACTAAAACTGGAAACACCATATATTTT. Its translation: CARTGATKTGNTIYF.

The count of this clone is one. In nucleotides, the CDR3 is TGTGCCAGCAGCCCGAGACTAGCGGTAGCGGATACGCAGTATTTT. Its translation is CASSPRLAVADTQYF. The gene calls are TRBV4-2 and TRBJ2-3; the match to TRBD2 covers 9 bases. This CDR3 comprises 15 residues. V gave up 4 bases and J gave up 6 bases; unmatched junction bases: 8. Germline CDR1 LGHNA, CDR2 YNFKEQ.

The chain combines TRBV9 with TRBJ1-3, with D possibly being TRBD1 (6 bases). Germline V gives CDR1 SGDLS, CDR2 YYNGEE. CDR3 length equals 16 residues. Trimming pared 3 bases from V and 0 bases from J, leaving 13 bases between. The CDR3 protein is CASSENREISGNTIYF. The DNA of the CDR3 is TGTGCCAGCAGCGAAAACAGGGAAATCTCTGGAAACACCATATATTTT.

The CDR3 region is CASSPDLTGTPDTQYF. The CDR3 bases are TGTGCCAGCAGCCCGGACTTAACGGGCACCCCAGATACGCAGTATTTT. This chain links TRBV11-2 with TRBJ2-3; D perhaps matches TRBD2 (5 bases). There are 16 residues in the CDR3. CDR1 and CDR2 from the germline V gene are SGHAT and FQNNGV. Between the trimmed V and J ends, which lost 5 bases and 4 bases, there was a span of 19 bases.

This chain joins TRBV9 and TRBJ1-1, with D possibly TRBD1 on 5 matching bases. Trimming cost V 3 bases and J 5 bases, with 23 bases left between them. CDR1 is SGDLS, CDR2 YYNGEE, per germline. The CDR3 length is 17 residues. CDR3 bases: TGTGCCAGCAGCGGAACCCGGAGCGTGGAGGGGCTTACTGAAGCTTTCTTT. Translated: CASSGTRSVEGLTEAFF.

The gene calls are TRBV7-9 and TRBJ1-4; 12 bases are shared with TRBD1. V shed 10 bases and J 8 bases; nucleotides not matched to a gene: 8. The germline V gene has CDR1 SEHNR and CDR2 FQNEAQ (reference sequence). CDR3 length: 14 residues. CDR3 amino acids: CATPGQGALEKLFF. The CDR3 DNA reads as TGTGCCACCCCGGGACAGGGGGCCTTGGAAAAACTGTTTTTT. Supplemented by reference TRBV7-9 and TRBJ1-4, the full variable domain reads DTGVSQNPRHKITKRGQNVTFRCDPISEHNRLYWYRQTLGQGPEFLTYFQNEAQLEKSRLLSDRFSAERPKGSFSTLEIQRTEQGDSAMYLCATPGQGALEKLFFGSGTQLSVL.

The chain combines TRBV9 with TRBJ2-2; 8 bases fit TRBD2. V was clipped by 0 bases and J by 6 bases; unmatched bases: 1. The germline V gene has CDR1 SGDLS and CDR2 YYNGEE. This CDR3 region has 14 residues. CDR3 bases: TGTGCCAGCAGCGTAGCGGGGGGGGCCGGGGAGCTGTTTTTT. Translating gives CASSVAGGAGELFF.

J is TRBJ1-6 and V is TRBV19, with D possibly being TRBD1 (5 bases). CDR1 and CDR2 (germline): LNHDA, SQIVND (reference sequence). The CDR3 consists of 15 residues. V was trimmed by 8 bases and J by 6 bases, leaving 17 bases between them. The CDR3 here is CASGYRQPSNSPLHF. For the CDR3, the DNA is TGTGCCAGTGGATATAGACAGCCCAGTAATTCACCCCTCCACTTT.

The chain carries TRBV19 and TRBJ1-5, with unresolved D. V lost 5 bases, J lost 0 bases, and 11 bases lay in between. Germline-derived CDR1 and CDR2 are LNHDA and SQIVND (reference sequence). The CDR3 contains 15 residues. In DNA form, the CDR3 reads TGTGCCAGTAGTCTCGACGGGGATAGCAATCAGCCCCAGCATTTT. This sequence encodes CASSLDGDSNQPQHF.

Here the CDR3 reads CASSPRNRGFEGYTF. CDR3 DNA: TGTGCCAGCAGCCCGCGGAACAGGGGGTTTGAGGGCTACACCTTC. The chain joins TRBV7-3 to TRBJ1-2; 8 nucleotides match TRBD1. The ends lost 5 bases at V and 8 bases at J; junction bases unmatched: 13. The CDR3 has 15 amino acids. From germline, CDR1 is SGHTA and CDR2 FQGTGA.

This clone came up a few times. The rearrangement uses TRBV4-1 and TRBJ1-2; D is ambiguous. Germline V gene lookup returns CDR1 MGHRA and CDR2 YSYEKL. V lost 3 bases and J 8 bases, leaving 16 bases between the germline ends. The CDR3 has 14 residues. CDR3 sequence reads: CASSQALEGGGYTF. CDR3 DNA: TGCGCCAGCAGCCAGGCCTTAGAGGGCGGGGGCTACACCTTC.

The chain joins TRBV27 to TRBJ2-7; possible D gene TRBD1, 5 bases. The ends were cut back, 3 bases at V and 4 bases at J, with 16 bases in the middle. Germline values: CDR1 MNHEY, CDR2 SMNVEV (reference sequence). This CDR3 is 15 amino acids long. CDR3 sequence: CASSLGQDQRYEQYF. Written as DNA, the CDR3 is TGTGCCAGCAGTTTGGGGCAGGACCAACGATACGAGCAGTACTTC.